What follows describes a single TCR beta chain. The antigen remains undetermined. The sample belongs to a study of T cells after yellow fever vaccination. Study outcomes and limitations: Weaker overall, the secondary response nonetheless peaked faster (day 5 versus 15).

Each CDR3 protein is one row after TCRdb ran MiXCR on the 5' RACE reads. This sample has 620,000 or so distinct CDR3 sequences, with roughly 12% found just once. CDR3 length: 14 residues. The germline V gene has CDR1 DFQATT and CDR2 SNEGSKA (reference sequence). V dropped 4 bases and J dropped 4 bases, with 16 bases sitting between them. The clonotype comes from a man aged 25 to 45 who received the YFV17D yellow fever vaccine. This chain links TRBV20-1 with TRBJ2-5; no clear D gene. The specimen was PBMCs, collected on the day of the yellow fever booster vaccination. CDR3 nucleotides: TGCAGTGCTATACCTCAAACCTGGGGAGAGACCCAGTACTTC. It is translated as CSAIPQTWGETQYF.